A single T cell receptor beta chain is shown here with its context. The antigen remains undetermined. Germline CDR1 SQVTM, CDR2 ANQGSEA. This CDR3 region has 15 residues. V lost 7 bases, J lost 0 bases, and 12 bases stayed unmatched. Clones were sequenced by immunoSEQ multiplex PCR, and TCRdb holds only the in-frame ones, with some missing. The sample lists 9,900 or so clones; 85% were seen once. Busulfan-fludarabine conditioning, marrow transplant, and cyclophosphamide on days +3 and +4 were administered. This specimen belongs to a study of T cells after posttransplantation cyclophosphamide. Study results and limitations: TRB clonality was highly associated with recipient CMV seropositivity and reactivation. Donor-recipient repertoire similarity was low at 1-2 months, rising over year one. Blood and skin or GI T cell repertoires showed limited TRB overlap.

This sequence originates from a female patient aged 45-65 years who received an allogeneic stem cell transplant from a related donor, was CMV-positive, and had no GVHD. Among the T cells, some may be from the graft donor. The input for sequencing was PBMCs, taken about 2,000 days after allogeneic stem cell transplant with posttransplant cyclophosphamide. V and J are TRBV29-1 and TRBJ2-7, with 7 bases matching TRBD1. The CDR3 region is CSAGTVGAGSYEQYF. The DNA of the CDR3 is TGCAGCGCCGGGACAGTTGGGGCGGGCTCCTACGAGCAGTACTTC.